This entry lists 2 T cell receptor beta chains sequenced from one sample in a study of shared clonotypes between healthy human individuals. TCRdb keeps only in-frame clones here, not all; method: immunoSEQ multiplex PCR. This sample has under 200,000 clones, with over 85% found just once. The sequencing sample was made of naive CD4+ T cells sorted from blood. Described subset: CD45RA+ positively selected. All receptors derive from a woman in her twenties or thirties in good health.

This chain connects TRBV6-5 to TRBJ1-2, with unresolved D. Germline V lookup: CDR1 MNHEY, CDR2 SVGAGI. This CDR3 is built from 13 residues. V lost 6 bases and J 4 bases, leaving 12 bases between the germline ends. CDR3: CASRSSEGYGYTF. The CDR3 DNA follows: TGTGCCAGCAGATCTTCCGAGGGCTATGGCTACACCTTC.

The chain couples TRBV2 to TRBJ1-5, with no clear D. Trimming left V 7 bases short and J 7 bases short, with 23 bases between. CDR3 length: 16 residues. Per germline, CDR1 SNHLY and CDR2 FYNNEI. The CDR3 sequence: CASNGFPGPPEQPQHF. For the CDR3, the DNA is TGTGCCAGCAATGGGTTTCCCGGACCCCCGGAGCAGCCCCAGCATTTT.